This T cell receptor (beta chain) was identified in a study of T cell changes during pregnancy in multiple sclerosis. The table came from immunoSEQ multiplex PCR; TCRdb's copy has only in-frame clones and leaves some out. The repertoire holds tens of thousands of clones, with roughly 88% as singletons. Germline CDR1 reads LNHDA; CDR2 reads SQIVND (reference sequence). The CDR3 is 15 amino acids. V lost 4 bases to trimming and J lost 4 bases; unmatched junction nucleotides: 2. The chain is built from TRBV19 and TRBJ2-1, with 12 nucleotides matching TRBD2. This receptor was taken from a female donor in good health, enrolled as a control in a pregnancy study. Sample: peripheral blood, taken in the first trimester of pregnancy. CDR3: CASSTSGGDYNEQFF. In nucleotides, the CDR3 is TGTGCCAGTAGTACTAGCGGGGGGGATTACAATGAGCAGTTCTTC.